The 32 T cell receptor beta chains below were found in one sample sequenced in a study of Graves' ophthalmopathy and Graves' hyperthyroidism. The sequenced template was RNA, covering the TCR beta CDR3 region. Second-round multiplex PCR followed a first-round RT-PCR using HTBI primers. TCRdb reprocessed the multiplex PCR reads with MiXCR, giving one entry per CDR3 protein. The sample lists roughly 380,000 distinct CDR3 sequences, 15% seen once, with 7% in the top ten. Sequencing input: peripheral blood. The receptors derive from a woman aged 18-29 years with stable Graves' hyperthyroidism.

This clonotype was picked up many times. The CDR3 loop is CSAISGNTEAFF. The CDR3 region has the DNA TGCAGTGCTATCTCTGGGAACACTGAAGCTTTCTTT. The genes are TRBV20-1 and TRBJ1-1; no firm D call. V dropped 4 bases and J dropped 1 base, with 7 bases sitting between them. This CDR3 spans 12 amino acids. Germline V gene data show CDR1 as DFQATT and CDR2 as SNEGSKA (reference sequence).

V usage is TRBV6-2 or TRBV6-3 and J usage is TRBJ2-7; TRBD2 is a possible D gene (6 bases). V dropped 8 bases and J dropped 6 bases, with 14 bases sitting between them. Germline CDR1 and CDR2: MNHEY and SVGEGT. This CDR3 is built from 12 residues. In nucleotides, the CDR3 is TGTGCCAGCCGGGACTCCTTCGCCGAGCAGTACTTC. Its protein product is CASRDSFAEQYF.

The table lists this clonotype with many counts. The chain has TRBV6-1 and TRBJ1-3, with no clear D. V was trimmed by 6 bases and J by 2 bases, leaving 5 bases between them. The CDR3 is 12 amino acids. From germline, CDR1 is MNHNS and CDR2 SASEGT. CDR3 residues: CASRGAGNTIYF. Written as DNA, the CDR3 is TGTGCCAGCAGAGGAGCTGGAAACACCATATATTTT.

DNA of the CDR3: TGTGCCAGCAGTTTAGCGACCCTAGCGGGGGGCTACCCCTACGAGCAGTACTTC. Translated: CASSLATLAGGYPYEQYF. This chain uses TRBV12-3 or TRBV12-4 with TRBJ2-7; TRBD2 aligns across 11 bases. This CDR3 region has 18 residues. Trimming took 0 bases from V and 2 from J; bases not matched to a gene: 9.

This clonotype came up many times. This rearrangement joins TRBV18 to TRBJ1-5; 8 positions agree with TRBD1. Germline V gene data show CDR1 as KGHSH and CDR2 as LQKENI. CDR3 length equals 15 residues. V lost 4 bases and J lost 7; bases outside the gene matches: 9. CDR3 amino acids: CASSLMGQAGQPQHF. In DNA, the CDR3 is TGTGCCAGCTCACTGATGGGACAGGCGGGCCAGCCCCAGCATTTT.

The V gene is TRBV15, the J gene TRBJ1-5; no clear D gene. Trimming left V 1 base short and J 0 bases short, with 10 bases between. CDR3 length equals 16 residues. Germline V gene sequence: CDR1 LNHNV, CDR2 YYDKDF (reference sequence). In DNA form, the CDR3 reads TGTGCCACCAGCAGAGTTCCCGTCTATAGCAATCAGCCCCAGCATTTT. The encoded protein is CATSRVPVYSNQPQHF.

This clonotype was found once. The V gene is TRBV18, the J gene TRBJ2-5; no clear D. CDR1 and CDR2 from the germline V gene are KGHSH and LQKENI. The CDR3 extends over 13 amino acids. The ends were cut back, 2 bases at V and 1 base at J, with 5 bases in the middle. The CDR3: CASSPALQETQYF. The CDR3 DNA is TGTGCCAGCTCACCAGCACTCCAAGAGACCCAGTACTTC. The full variable domain, in which reference TRBV18 and TRBJ2-5 provide the parts outside the CDR3, is NAGVMQNPRHLVRRRGQEARLRCSPMKGHSHVYWYRQLPEEGLKFMVYLQKENIIDESGMPKERFSAEFPKEGPSILRIQQVVRGDSAAYFCASSPALQETQYFGPGTRLLVL.

This clonotype was observed at least ten times. The chain couples TRBV2 to TRBJ2-2, with unresolved D. CDR1 and CDR2 (germline): SNHLY, FYNNEI. This CDR3 region has 15 residues. The germline V and J ends were trimmed by 3 bases and 5 bases, with 13 bases remaining between them. The CDR3 DNA sequence: TGTGCCAGCAGTGACGTAGCCTTTAGGACCGGGGAGCTGTTTTTT. This encodes CASSDVAFRTGELFF.

Ten or more counts support this clonotype. This chain connects TRBV27 to TRBJ1-6, with D possibly being TRBD1 (6 bases). Trimming took off 3 bases at V and 10 bases at J, with 19 bases between the two ends. Per germline, CDR1 MNHEY and CDR2 SMNVEV (reference sequence). The CDR3 totals 16 residues. CDR3 amino acids: CASSFFLDRSHSPLHF. CDR3 bases: TGTGCCAGCAGTTTCTTTCTAGACAGGTCGCACTCACCCCTCCACTTT.

This clonotype was counted many times. The gene calls are TRBV11-2 and TRBJ2-7; D is unresolved. V was pared by 1 base and J by 2 bases, with 12 bases between. CDR1 and CDR2 (germline): SGHAT, FQNNGV. The CDR3 is 15 amino acids. Here the CDR3 reads CASSLVLKGPYEQYF. The DNA for the CDR3 is TGTGCCAGCAGCTTAGTTCTTAAAGGTCCCTACGAGCAGTACTTC.

The sample holds many counts of this clonotype. V is TRBV12-3 or TRBV12-4 and J is TRBJ2-5, with D perhaps matching TRBD1 or TRBD2 (6 bases each). There are 15 residues in the CDR3. Trimming cost V 5 bases and J 1 base, with 14 bases left between them. The DNA for the CDR3 is TGTGCCAGCAGTCGGTTCGGGGGCATCCAAGAGACCCAGTACTTC. Protein product: CASSRFGGIQETQYF.

About this clonotype: Its ends do not fully match the called genes, so a read error is possible. This chain links TRBV12-3 or TRBV12-4 with TRBJ1-5; maybe TRBD1 (5 bases). This CDR3 is 13 amino acids long. In nucleotides, the CDR3 is TGTGCCAGCAGTTACAGGTACAATCAGCCCCAGCCTTTT. Protein product: CASSYRYNQPQPF.

This clonotype was counted many times. A much larger clone is a single base away; this may be a read error. The chain recombines TRBV12-3 or TRBV12-4 with TRBJ1-5; perhaps TRBD1 as D (5 bases). Trimming cost V 8 bases and J 3 bases, with 20 bases left between them. This CDR3 region has 16 residues. CDR3: CASGHAGRVHNQPQHF. The CDR3 coding sequence is TGTGCCAGCGGACATGCGGGACGGGTCCACAATCAGCCCCAGCATTTT.

This clonotype was seen repeatedly, ten times or more. The chain links TRBV7-2 to TRBJ1-1; D is uncertain. The CDR3 spans 16 residues. CDR1 and CDR2 (germline): SGHTA, FQGNSA. Deletions cut 5 bases from V and 4 bases from J, with 20 bases between. DNA for the CDR3: TGTGCCAGCAGCCGGACGGGCAGGCAGTTCTCCACTGAAGCTTTCTTT. This sequence encodes CASSRTGRQFSTEAFF.

The chain employs TRBV5-1 and TRBJ1-5; 9 bases are a match to TRBD1. The length of the CDR3 is 14 residues. Trimming cost V 5 bases and J 5 bases; bases outside gene matches: 5. Germline loops: CDR1 SGHRS, CDR2 YFSETQ. CDR3 sequence: CASSNTGGDQPQHF. In DNA form, the CDR3 reads TGCGCCAGCAGTAACACAGGGGGCGATCAGCCCCAGCATTTT.

This clonotype was recorded many times. V gene TRBV12-3 or TRBV12-4 combines with J gene TRBJ2-5; TRBD2 aligns across 10 bases. V trimming: 1 base; J trimming: 4 bases; junction bases outside the gene matches: 3. The CDR3 has 15 amino acids. The CDR3 DNA reads TGTGCCAGCAGTTTAGTAGCGGGGGGCCGAGAGACCCAGTACTTC. It encodes CASSLVAGGRETQYF.

This clonotype occurred a few times. The V gene is TRBV6-1, the J gene TRBJ2-7, with a tentative D call TRBD1 (5 bases). V dropped 3 bases and J dropped 6 bases, with 18 bases sitting between them. The CDR3 runs 15 residues. Germline V gene lookup returns CDR1 MNHNS and CDR2 SASEGT. In DNA, the CDR3 is TGTGCCAGCAGTGAGTTGCAGTTCTTAGGGGTCGAGCAGTACTTC. This translates into CASSELQFLGVEQYF.

V usage is TRBV7-9 and J usage is TRBJ1-2; tentatively, D is TRBD1 (5 bases). The CDR3 consists of 15 residues. CDR1 is SEHNR and CDR2 is FQNEAQ in the germline V gene (reference sequence). The V gene lost 5 bases and the J gene lost 5 bases, with 18 bases spanning the gap. The CDR3 spells CASSLRTPAGYGYTF. The CDR3 coding sequence is TGTGCCAGCAGCCTACGGACACCTGCTGGGTATGGCTACACCTTC.

Remarks on this clonotype: An end of the junction differs from the germline gene, which may be a read error. The chain joins TRBV20-1 to TRBJ2-5, with a possible D match to TRBD1 (5 bases). The germline gives CDR1 DFQATT, CDR2 SNEGSKA (reference sequence). The CDR3 consists of 14 residues. The CDR3 DNA is TGCAGTGCTAGAGAAGGGGCCCTCCAAGTGACCCAGTACTTC. This translates into CSAREGALQVTQYF.

This clonotype was observed many times. V gene TRBV7-9 combines with J gene TRBJ1-1, with D unresolved. The V gene lost 1 base and the J gene lost 1 base, with 7 bases spanning the gap. This CDR3 is 14 amino acids long. Germline CDR1 and CDR2: SEHNR and FQNEAQ (reference sequence). The DNA of the CDR3 is TGTGCCAGCAGCTTAGGTGAAGAGAACACTGAAGCTTTCTTT. Its protein is CASSLGEENTEAFF.

This chain connects TRBV11-2 to TRBJ1-3; TRBD1 might be the D (6 bases). The CDR3 contains 19 residues. V gave up 1 base and J gave up 0 bases, with 19 bases separating them. Looked up from germline, CDR1 is SGHAT and CDR2 is FQNNGV. The CDR3: CASSLGGQGSRYSGNTIYF. DNA for the CDR3: TGTGCCAGCAGCTTAGGGGGCCAGGGGTCAAGATACTCTGGAAACACCATATATTTT.

The V and J genes are TRBV5-1 and TRBJ2-5; TRBD2 matches at 9 bases. The germline V gene has CDR1 SGHRS and CDR2 YFSETQ. CDR3 length equals 16 residues. After removal of 0 bases from V and 5 bases from J, the junction contained 8 bases not matched to a gene. CDR3 nucleotide sequence: TGCGCCAGCAGCTTGGAAATGGCGGGGGGGTTGGAGACCCAGTACTTC. This encodes CASSLEMAGGLETQYF.

The table lists this clonotype with many counts. CDR3 amino acids: CASSYQGATNTEAFF. The CDR3 region has the DNA TGTGCCAGCAGTTACCAGGGAGCCACGAACACTGAAGCTTTCTTT. The chain carries TRBV6-5 and TRBJ1-1, with D perhaps matching TRBD1 (5 bases). CDR3 length: 15 amino acids. Germline CDR1 and CDR2: MNHEY and SVGAGI. V was shortened by 2 bases and J by 1 base, with 11 bases between the two germline ends.

There are a few counts of this clonotype. A read error is possible here, since a much larger clone lies one base away. The chain joins TRBV6-1 to TRBJ2-7, with D tentatively TRBD1 or TRBD2 (7 bases each). Germline loops: CDR1 MNHNS, CDR2 SASEGT. V lost 10 bases and J 2 bases, leaving 15 bases between the germline ends. CDR3 length: 13 amino acids. CDR3 region: CATSGTDAYEQYF. In DNA, the CDR3 is TGTGCCACCAGCGGGACAGACGCCTACGAGCAGTACTTC.

This clonotype was counted at least ten times. CDR3 DNA sequence: TGTGCCACCAGTGATGGACACCCTCCGCCTGAAGCTTTCTTT. Its translation is CATSDGHPPPEAFF. The J gene is TRBJ1-1, the V gene TRBV24-1; possibly TRBD1 for D (5 bases). Trimming shortened V by 3 bases and J by 6 bases, and 13 bases separated the two germline ends. Looked up from germline, CDR1 is KGHDR and CDR2 is SFDVKD. This CDR3 spans 14 amino acids.

This clonotype was found many times. The chain combines TRBV6-2 or TRBV6-3 with TRBJ1-5; 7 positions agree with TRBD1. Trimming removed 5 bases from V and 6 bases from J; junction bases left unmatched: 19. This CDR3 region has 18 residues. Germline V gene sequence: CDR1 MNHEY, CDR2 SVGEGT. The CDR3 is CASSPEGKGALRRQPQHF. In DNA form, the CDR3 reads TGTGCCAGCAGTCCCGAGGGAAAGGGGGCATTACGACGTCAGCCCCAGCATTTT.

This clonotype was detected many times. The chain links TRBV24-1 to TRBJ1-3; D might be TRBD1 (5 bases). CDR3 length: 17 residues. Trimming shortened V by 10 bases and J by 6 bases, and 27 bases separated the two germline ends. Germline assignment: CDR1 KGHDR and CDR2 SFDVKD. Here the CDR3 reads CATSVSPFGRVKNTIYF. For the CDR3, the DNA is TGTGCCACTTCCGTAAGCCCTTTCGGCAGGGTGAAAAACACCATATATTTT.

The chain uses TRBV28 and TRBJ2-7; 9 bases match TRBD1. CDR1 is MDHEN and CDR2 is SYDVKM in the germline V gene. The CDR3 covers 17 residues. V gave up 4 bases and J gave up 3 bases; unmatched junction bases: 13. CDR3 DNA sequence: TGTGCCAGCAGTTATGTGAAACAGGGGGCTTACTACTACGAGCAGTACTTC. It translates to CASSYVKQGAYYYEQYF.

This clonotype was recorded many times. V is TRBV19 and J is TRBJ1-1; a possible D gene is TRBD1 (6 bases). CDR3 length: 12 amino acids. Per the germline V gene, CDR1 is LNHDA and CDR2 is SQIVND (reference sequence). The V and J ends lost 6 bases and 7 bases respectively, with 12 bases between them. CDR3 DNA sequence: TGTGCCAGTAGGAAACAGGGAATTGAAGCTTTCTTT. This gives the protein CASRKQGIEAFF.

This clonotype has at least ten counts. The chain is built from TRBV7-2 and TRBJ2-5; D ambiguous. The CDR3 has 13 amino acids. Trimming took off 4 bases at V and 1 base at J, with 7 bases between the two ends. CDR1 and CDR2 (germline): SGHTA, FQGNSA. The CDR3 is CASSSRTQETQYF. As DNA, the CDR3 is TGTGCCAGCAGCTCCCGGACCCAAGAGACCCAGTACTTC.

The chain links TRBV7-2 to TRBJ1-6; 7 bases are shared with TRBD1. V shed 5 bases and J 5 bases; nucleotides not matched to a gene: 6. There are 15 residues in the CDR3. Germline loops: CDR1 SGHTA, CDR2 FQGNSA. The CDR3 DNA reads as TGTGCCAGCAGCAAACAGGGACAGAATAATTCACCCCTCCACTTT. This translates into CASSKQGQNNSPLHF.

Only a few counts were recorded for this clonotype. The junction departs from germline at one end; a sequencing error may be responsible. This rearrangement joins TRBV6-2 or TRBV6-3 to TRBJ2-5; TRBD1 or TRBD2 may be the D gene (6 bases each). Germline V gene sequence: CDR1 MNHEY, CDR2 SVGEGT. The CDR3 loop spans 16 amino acids. The DNA of the CDR3 is TGTGCCAGCAGTCCCCACGGGGGCCAGTACCAAGAGACCCAGTGCTTC. As protein: CASSPHGGQYQETQCF.